This TCR beta chain was recorded in a study of cytomegalovirus exposure and HLA in healthy donors. Study-level results: Presence/absence analyses treated sequencing depth as roughly uniform across donors.

The CDR3 runs 16 residues. After removal of 5 bases from V and 7 bases from J, the junction contained 14 bases not matched to a gene. CDR1 is SGHRS and CDR2 is YFSETQ in the germline V gene. The PCR employed 60 Vbeta primers together with 13 Jbeta primers. Repertoires were generated with immunoSEQ multiplex PCR, while TCRdb's copy carries only in-frame clones and drops some. The repertoire holds roughly 120,000 clones, with 60% to 70% as singletons. With respect to this clone: Antigen unknown.

The chain employs TRBV5-1 and TRBJ2-1; the match to TRBD2 covers 8 bases. The source of this sequence is a woman in her thirties or forties in good health and CMV-seropositive. The sample comprised PBMCs. This CDR3 reads CASSPGTSQDGNEQFF. The CDR3 nucleotides are TGCGCCAGCAGTCCCGGGACTAGTCAGGATGGTAATGAGCAGTTCTTC.